This TCR beta chain was profiled in a study of Ad26.COV2.S vaccination and SARS-CoV-2 variants. The study's findings and limits: Recipients of vaccine and of placebo showed similar breadth of their non-spike TCR repertoires.

About this clone: Its target is not known.

Described treatment: about 20 received Ad26.COV2.S at low or high dose, single or two shots; roughly five received placebo; per-sample allocation not given. Sampling happened 63 days after the first vaccine or placebo injection. Some clones are missing from TCRdb's copy, which holds only in-frame ones; the method was immunoSEQ multiplex PCR. The sample lists approximately 350,000 clones; roughly 87% were seen once. Source: peripheral blood, taken in a trial of Ad26.COV2.S vaccine versus placebo. This receptor was identified in a person between 18 and 65 years old who received the Ad26.COV2.S COVID-19 vaccine or a placebo.

The CDR3 DNA is TGTGCCAGCAGCAGGCAGGGACGCCCTGGGGCCAATGAGCAGTTCTTC. Amino acids: CASSRQGRPGANEQFF. The chain employs TRBV7-8 and TRBJ2-1, with D perhaps matching TRBD1 or TRBD2 (5 bases each). There are 16 residues in the CDR3. CDR1 and CDR2 (germline): SGHVS, FQNEAQ. V gave up 5 bases and J gave up 6 bases, with 20 bases separating them.